These 15 T cell receptor beta chains were all obtained from the same sample, sequenced in a study of T cell changes during pregnancy in multiple sclerosis. The assay was immunoSEQ multiplex PCR, and TCRdb's table has in-frame clones only and misses some. The sample has about 59,000 clones, over 75% seen once; the top ten hold around 0.85%. The sample was peripheral blood, taken before pregnancy. These receptors were collected from a female donor with multiple sclerosis, enrolled in a pregnancy study.

The V and J genes are TRBV19 and TRBJ2-5, with D maybe TRBD2 (6 bases). CDR1 LNHDA and CDR2 SQIVND come from the germline V gene (reference sequence). The CDR3 runs to 15 residues. Between the trimmed V and J ends, which lost 3 bases and 5 bases, there was a span of 16 bases. The CDR3 nucleotides are TGTGCCAGTAGTATTGGGAGCGGGCTGAGGGAGACCCAGTACTTC. Translation gives CASSIGSGLRETQYF. Supplemented by reference TRBV19 and TRBJ2-5, the full variable domain reads DGGITQSPKYLFRKEGQNVTLSCEQNLNHDAMYWYRQDPGQGLRLIYYSQIVNDFQKGDIAEGYSVSREKKESFPLTVTSAQKNPTAFYLCASSIGSGLRETQYFGPGTRLLVL.

The CDR3 bases are TGTGCCACCAGCGGGGCAGCCCGCTATGGCTACACCTTC. As protein: CATSGAARYGYTF. This chain joins TRBV15 and TRBJ1-2, with D possibly being TRBD1 (5 bases). The V gene's germline CDR1 is LNHNV and CDR2 YYDKDF (reference sequence). The V end lost 5 bases, the J end lost 4 bases, and 11 bases lay between the germline ends. The CDR3 length is 13 residues. Looking up the rest from reference TRBV15 and TRBJ1-2 gives the full variable domain: DAMVIQNPRYQVTQFGKPVTLSCSQTLNHNVMYWYQQKSSQAPKLLFHYYDKDFNNEADTPDNFQSRRPNTSFCFLDIRSPGLGDTAMYLCATSGAARYGYTFGSGTRLTVV.

The chain has TRBV5-1 and TRBJ2-2, with D unclear. Looked up from germline, CDR1 is SGHRS and CDR2 is YFSETQ. V was clipped by 5 bases and J by 6 bases, with 8 bases between them. CDR3 size: 12 residues. The CDR3 here is CASRPQAGELFF. The CDR3 DNA reads TGCGCCAGCAGACCCCAGGCCGGGGAGCTGTTTTTT.

This chain joins TRBV11-1 and TRBJ1-2, with unresolved D. The length of the CDR3 is 12 residues. Trimming stripped 1 base from V and 4 bases from J, with 4 bases between. In germline, CDR1 is SGHAT, CDR2 FQDESV (reference sequence). The CDR3 nucleotides are TGTGCCAGCAGCTTAGGCGGCTATGGCTACACCTTC. Translated, it gives CASSLGGYGYTF.

The chain employs TRBV6-5 and TRBJ1-5; no clear D. The CDR3 contains 14 residues. The ends were cut back, 6 bases at V and 3 bases at J, with 12 bases in the middle. The germline V gene encodes CDR1 MNHEY and CDR2 SVGAGI. Here the CDR3 DNA reads TGTGCCAGCAGATCCGGGAGTCTCAATCAGCCCCAGCATTTT. It codes for CASRSGSLNQPQHF.

This rearrangement joins TRBV19 to TRBJ2-1; the match to TRBD2 covers 10 bases. Germline V gene sequence: CDR1 LNHDA, CDR2 SQIVND (reference sequence). The V and J ends lost 6 bases and 0 bases, in that order; junction bases with no gene match: 14. The CDR3 covers 19 residues. The CDR3 nucleotides read TGTGCCAGTAGGTCTGGGCTAGCGGGGGAACTGAGCTCCTACAATGAGCAGTTCTTC. This sequence encodes CASRSGLAGELSSYNEQFF.

This rearrangement joins TRBV7-3 to TRBJ2-2; weak D call: TRBD1 (6 bases). The CDR3 is 14 residues long. Germline V lookup: CDR1 SGHTA, CDR2 FQGTGA. V gave up 6 bases and J gave up 4 bases, with 12 bases separating them. CDR3 bases: TGTGCCAGCAGGTTACAGGGATCCACCGGGGAGCTGTTTTTT. It codes for CASRLQGSTGELFF.

This chain links TRBV11-2 with TRBJ2-3, with 11 bases matching TRBD2. This CDR3 contains 15 residues. In germline, CDR1 is SGHAT, CDR2 FQNNGV. V trimming: 7 bases; J trimming: 7 bases; junction bases outside the gene matches: 10. The CDR3 region has the DNA TGTGCCAGCACTCCTAGCGGGGGGCCACTCTATACGCAGTATTTT. It encodes CASTPSGGPLYTQYF. The variable domain in full, with the rest retrieved from reference TRBV11-2 and TRBJ2-3, is EAGVAQSPRYKIIEKRQSVAFWCNPISGHATLYWYQQILGQGPKLLIQFQNNGVVDDSQLPKDRFSAERLKGVDSTLKIQPAKLEDSAVYLCASTPSGGPLYTQYFGPGTRLTVL.

This clone has a handful of counts. V usage is TRBV7-2 and J usage is TRBJ1-2; 7 bases map to TRBD1. The CDR3 sequence is 16 residues long. The ends lost 2 bases at V and 6 bases at J; junction bases unmatched: 12. Looked up from germline, CDR1 is SGHTA and CDR2 is FQGNSA. The CDR3 sequence: CASSLRLGEGGNGYTF. As DNA, the CDR3 is TGTGCCAGCAGCTTACGTTTGGGTGAAGGGGGCAATGGCTACACCTTC. Variable domain in full (rest from reference TRBV7-2 and TRBJ1-2): GAGVSQSPSNKVTEKGKDVELRCDPISGHTALYWYRQSLGQGLEFLIYFQGNSAPDKSGLPSDRFSAERTGGSVSTLTIQRTQQEDSAVYLCASSLRLGEGGNGYTFGSGTRLTVV.

This clone was counted only a few times. The chain has TRBV6-5 and TRBJ2-1, with D perhaps matching TRBD1 (5 bases). Germline CDR1 and CDR2: MNHEY and SVGAGI. V gave up 2 bases and J gave up 4 bases, with 9 bases separating them. This CDR3 has 14 amino acids. This chain's CDR3 is CASSYRQTYNEQFF. The CDR3 DNA is TGTGCCAGCAGTTACCGACAGACATACAATGAGCAGTTCTTC.

This clone was picked up a small number of times. J is TRBJ2-2 and V is TRBV27, with a possible D match to TRBD1 (5 bases). CDR3 length equals 13 residues. Germline V lookup: CDR1 MNHEY, CDR2 SMNVEV (reference sequence). The V end lost 3 bases, the J end lost 6 bases, and 8 bases lay between the germline ends. CDR3 sequence (DNA): TGTGCCAGCAGTTTGGCAGGGTCCGGGGAGCTGTTTTTT. Protein product: CASSLAGSGELFF.

The chain carries TRBV6-5 and TRBJ1-6; D is perhaps TRBD1 (5 bases). Germline CDR1 and CDR2: MNHEY and SVGAGI. Trimming took off 2 bases at V and 9 bases at J, with 17 bases between the two ends. CDR3 length equals 16 residues. The DNA of the CDR3 is TGTGCCAGCAGTTACAACGGCGGGGCAGTGAGTTCACCCCTCCACTTT. As protein: CASSYNGGAVSSPLHF.

J is TRBJ2-3 and V is TRBV4-1; D not certain. V shed 0 bases and J shed 5 bases, with 3 bases lying between them. The germline V gene encodes CDR1 MGHRA and CDR2 YSYEKL. This CDR3 spans 12 amino acids. CDR3 nucleotide sequence: TGCGCCAGCAGCCAAGATCAAGATACGCAGTATTTT. The encoded protein is CASSQDQDTQYF.

This chain uses TRBV7-2 with TRBJ1-1; 7 nucleotides line up with TRBD1. The CDR3 totals 14 residues. CDR1 and CDR2 from the germline V gene are SGHTA and FQGNSA. The junction had 2 bases not matched to a gene; V was cut back by 3 bases and J by 1 base. The chain's CDR3 is CASSFPGGNTEAFF. CDR3 coding DNA: TGTGCCAGCAGCTTCCCAGGGGGGAACACTGAAGCTTTCTTT.

The chain combines TRBV9 with TRBJ2-4, with 8 bases identical to TRBD1. V trimming: 4 bases; J trimming: 6 bases; junction bases outside the gene matches: 12. This CDR3 region has 16 residues. Germline V gives CDR1 SGDLS, CDR2 YYNGEE. CDR3 in amino acids: CASSPSGTGFGNIQYF. DNA for the CDR3: TGTGCCAGCAGCCCCTCCGGGACAGGTTTCGGAAACATTCAGTACTTC.